A selection of T cell receptor beta chains follows, all from one sample in a study of T cells after yellow fever vaccination. MiXCR was run by TCRdb on the 5' RACE reads, yielding one entry per CDR3 protein. The sample yields some 500,000 distinct CDR3 sequences, 13% seen once. Sequenced here: PBMCs, sampled on the day of the yellow fever booster vaccination. The receptors here all came from a man under 40 who received the YFV17D yellow fever vaccine. CDR3s leave out the opening cysteine and the closing phenylalanine or tryptophan. Only some rows state a clone size, as once, few, many or a class for expanded clones.

V gene: TRBV5-1; clone size: few; CDR3 protein: ASSLGAGRSSYEQY
V gene: TRBV2; clone size: few; CDR3 protein: ASRGDRGSYNEQF
V gene: TRBV29-1; clone size: .; CDR3 protein: SVEDHQGKVDEQY
V gene: TRBV6-1; clone size: .; CDR3 protein: ASWTRGSYNSPLH
V gene: TRBV28; clone size: .; CDR3 protein: ASSLRASYSGNTIY
V gene: TRBV5-1; clone size: few; CDR3 protein: ASSLDLAGTTDTQY
V gene: TRBV20-1; clone size: .; CDR3 protein: SARTHLLGRGDTQY
V gene: TRBV9; clone size: few; CDR3 protein: ASSVMGDNSPLH
V gene: TRBV5-1; clone size: .; CDR3 protein: ASSFGTSGRAYEQY
V gene: TRBV28; clone size: .; CDR3 protein: ASSGGRPQTYNEQF
V gene: TRBV20-1; clone size: few; CDR3 protein: SARRASGSSYNEQF
V gene: TRBV29-1; clone size: .; CDR3 protein: SAELGTGNQPQH
V gene: TRBV11-2; clone size: few; CDR3 protein: ASSLEPGGAGFTGELF
V gene: TRBV7-8; clone size: few; CDR3 protein: ASSLRIAGADTGELF
V gene: TRBV20-1; clone size: .; CDR3 protein: SAKRAGITGELF
V gene: TRBV2; clone size: .; CDR3 protein: ASSENGVLSYEQY
V gene: TRBV27; clone size: .; CDR3 protein: ASSLSGTGYAGELF